This entry describes one T cell receptor beta chain. This sample is drawn from a study of blood T cell repertoires in COVID-19. Per the authors' pipeline: How many nucleated cells were present was estimated from reference gene primer amplification. Data came from immunoSEQ multiplex PCR; TCRdb stores just in-frame clones and leaves some out. Clone size and V and J calls were adopted from that table, with D and trimming inferred from the DNA. This sample yields roughly 200,000 clones, of which 84% are seen a single time; roughly 7.8% belongs to the top ten. The CDR3 totals 15 residues. CDR1 and CDR2 (germline): KGHSH, LQKENI. Trimming left V 1 base short and J 0 bases short, with 7 bases between.

The source is a woman of 80 years or more with COVID-19, enrolled during active disease. The sample taken for sequencing was peripheral blood. The chain is built from TRBV18 and TRBJ1-3; D is possibly TRBD1 (5 bases). This CDR3 is CASSPQGHSGNTIYF. The DNA of the CDR3 is TGTGCCAGCTCACCACAGGGGCACTCTGGAAACACCATATATTTT.